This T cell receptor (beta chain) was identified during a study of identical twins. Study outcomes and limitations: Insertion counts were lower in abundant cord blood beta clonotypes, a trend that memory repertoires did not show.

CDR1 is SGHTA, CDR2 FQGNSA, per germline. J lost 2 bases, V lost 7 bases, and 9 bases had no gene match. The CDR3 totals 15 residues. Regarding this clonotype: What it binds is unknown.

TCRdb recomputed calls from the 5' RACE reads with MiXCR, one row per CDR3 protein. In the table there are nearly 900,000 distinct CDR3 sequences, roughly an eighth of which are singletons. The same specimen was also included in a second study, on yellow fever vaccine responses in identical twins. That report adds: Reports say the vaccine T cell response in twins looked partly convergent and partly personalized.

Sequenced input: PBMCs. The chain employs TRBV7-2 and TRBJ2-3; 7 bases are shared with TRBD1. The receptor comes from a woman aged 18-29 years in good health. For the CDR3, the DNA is TGTGCCAGCACCCTACTAGGGACAGCCACAGATACGCAGTATTTT. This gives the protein CASTLLGTATDTQYF.